This is a list of T cell receptor beta chains from one sample in a study of prognosis after radiotherapy for stage I lung cancer. TCRdb passed the multiplex PCR reads through MiXCR, listing each CDR3 protein once. Of about 14,000 distinct CDR3 sequences listed, about 27% are singletons. The input for sequencing was PBMCs, taken before or after stereotactic body radiation therapy (not recorded which). These TCRs come from a donor aged 50 or older with non-small cell lung cancer. Each CDR3 is given with its conserved first and last residue. A D gene is named only where the DNA matches it firmly. The listing skips clone size in some rows; elsewhere it reads once, few, many or a size class.

TRBJ2-3 many TRBV7-2 TRBD2 CASSQGISGRSTDTQYF TGTGCCAGCAGTCAGGGAATTAGCGGGAGATCCACAGATACGCAGTATTTT
TRBJ2-2 many TRBV24-1 TRBD1 CATSEPGTGKNGELFF TGTGCCACCAGTGAACCCGGGACAGGGAAGAACGGGGAGCTGTTTTTT
TRBJ2-7 many TRBV28 NA CASTPLVQGRNEQYF TGTGCCAGCACCCCCTTAGTGCAGGGTCGAAACGAGCAGTACTTC
TRBJ2-7 many TRBV7-6 NA CASSLALGTSHEQYF TGTGCCAGCAGCTTAGCGTTAGGAACCTCTCACGAGCAGTACTTC
TRBJ1-1 many TRBV13 NA CASSLVYSEAFF TGTGCCAGCAGCTTAGTGTATTCTGAAGCTTTCTTT
TRBJ1-6 medium-sized TRBV5-1 TRBD1 CASSLGDRGISPLHF TGCGCCAGCAGCTTGGGGGACAGGGGAATTTCACCCCTCCACTTT
TRBJ1-2 many TRBV20-1 NA CSARPGRVNSVGYTF TGCAGTGCTAGGCCGGGACGGGTGAACTCCGTGGGCTACACCTTC
TRBJ1-5 many TRBV30 NA CAWGDNQPQHF TGTGCCTGGGGAGATAATCAGCCCCAGCATTTT
TRBJ2-5 many TRBV2 NA CASSRGQQETQYF TGTGCCAGCAGTCGCGGACAGCAAGAGACCCAGTACTTC
TRBJ2-5 many TRBV5-1 NA CASSLAFQRVSETQYF TGCGCCAGCAGCTTGGCCTTCCAGAGGGTTTCGGAGACCCAGTACTTC
TRBJ1-6 medium-sized TRBV6-4 NA CASSSSYNSPLHF TGTGCCAGCTCAAGCTCCTATAATTCACCCCTCCACTTT
TRBJ2-7 once TRBV20-1 NA CSARGVGSSYEQYF TGCAGTGCTAGGGGGGTGGGAAGCTCCTACGAGCAGTACTTC
TRBJ2-7 medium-sized TRBV5-6 NA CASSPYQGGTYEQYF TGTGCCAGCAGCCCTTATCAGGGTGGAACCTACGAGCAGTACTTC
TRBJ1-2 many TRBV20-1 NA CSAQQIRQEPYGYTF TGCAGTGCTCAGCAAATTCGACAGGAACCCTATGGCTACACCTTC
TRBJ1-5 NA TRBV7-9 NA CASSFMVRNQPQHF TGTGCCAGTAGCTTTATGGTAAGAAATCAGCCCCAGCATTTT
TRBJ2-3 once TRBV28 NA CESSLPGTRTDTQYF TGTGAAAGCAGTTTACCAGGGACTCGCACAGATACGCAGTATTTT
TRBJ2-1 many TRBV5-1 NA CASSPTPRDNEQFF TGCGCCAGCAGTCCAACTCCCCGGGACAATGAGCAGTTCTTC
TRBJ1-1 many TRBV5-1 NA CASSGLGEAFF TGCGCCAGCAGCGGGTTGGGTGAAGCTTTCTTT
TRBJ2-5 many TRBV20-1 TRBD2 CSAGAGGGQETQYF TGCAGTGCCGGAGCGGGAGGAGGTCAAGAGACCCAGTACTTC
TRBJ1-2 NA TRBV28 NA CASRGGIDGYTF TGTGCCAGCAGGGGGGGCATAGATGGCTACACCTTC
TRBJ2-7 many TRBV18 TRBD2 CASSPGLAEYSYEQYF TGTGCCAGCTCACCAGGACTAGCGGAATACTCCTACGAGCAGTACTTC
TRBJ2-1 many TRBV7-8 TRBD2 CASSSGLGYYNEQFF TGTGCCAGCAGCTCTGGACTAGGGTACTACAATGAGCAGTTCTTC
TRBJ1-1 many TRBV9 NA CASSVATGTNTEAFF TGTGCCAGCAGCGTGGCTACAGGGACTAACACTGAAGCTTTCTTT
TRBJ2-7 NA TRBV30 NA CAWEYRDIARAGRSYEQYF TGCGCCTGGGAGTACCGGGACATAGCTCGTGCGGGCCGTTCCTACGAGCAGTACTTC
TRBJ2-7 many TRBV24-1 TRBD2 CATSDLWEGLFYEQYF TGTGCCACCAGTGATTTGTGGGAGGGCCTTTTCTACGAGCAGTACTTC
TRBJ2-7 many TRBV30 NA CAWSWGTEQYF TGTGCCTGGAGTTGGGGGACTGAGCAGTACTTC
TRBJ1-6 NA TRBV5-1 NA CASSRKPPLHF TGCGCCAGCAGCAGAAAACCACCCCTCCACTTT
TRBJ2-7 medium-sized TRBV6-1 NA CASSGLSQGSYEQYF TGTGCCAGCAGTGGCCTTAGTCAGGGGTCCTACGAGCAGTACTTC
TRBJ1-2 many TRBV7-9 NA CASSSGLRAVDYGYTF TGTGCCAGCAGCTCCGGGTTAAGAGCGGTAGACTATGGCTACACCTTC
TRBJ2-7 medium-sized TRBV6-1 NA CASISLGGTYEQYF TGTGCCAGCATCTCCCTCGGGGGCACCTACGAGCAGTACTTC
TRBJ1-2 many TRBV6-1 NA CASSNLRTHGYTF TGTGCCAGCAGCAACCTAAGGACACATGGCTACACCTTC
TRBJ2-2 medium-sized TRBV2 NA CASSQSGNTGELFF TGTGCCAGCAGTCAGAGCGGGAACACCGGGGAGCTGTTTTTT
TRBJ2-1 NA TRBV4-3 NA CASSQEGNPYNEQFF TGCGCCAGCAGCCAAGAGGGGAACCCCTACAATGAGCAGTTCTTC
TRBJ2-2 NA TRBV20-1 NA CSARYFGRGVAGELFF TGCAGTGCTAGATATTTTGGCCGTGGCGTTGCCGGGGAGCTGTTTTTT
TRBJ2-1 many TRBV20-1 NA CSAREAERSYNEQFF TGCAGTGCTAGAGAGGCGGAGCGCTCCTACAATGAGCAGTTCTTC
TRBJ2-3 NA TRBV5-4 NA CASKSGGTSTDTQYF TGTGCCAGCAAATCTGGCGGGACCAGCACAGATACGCAGTATTTT
TRBJ2-5 many TRBV18 NA CASSPDKETQYF TGTGCCAGCTCACCGGACAAAGAGACCCAGTACTTC